The next 27 T cell receptor beta chains were all read from a single sample in a study of CD8 T cells in ankylosing spondylitis. Study results and caveats: Ankylosing spondylitis blood appeared to carry a characteristic TCR beta motif of roughly eight highly homologous variants.

The antigens for these receptors are not known. TCRdb passed the 5' RACE reads through MiXCR, listing each CDR3 protein once. The table shows 700,000 or so distinct CDR3 sequences, with around 20% occurring only once. What was sequenced was blood, either unsorted or a sorted T cell fraction (not recorded which). Every receptor here comes from a male donor with ankylosing spondylitis.

This clonotype was observed a few times. The chain links TRBV9 to TRBJ1-6; perhaps TRBD1 as D (6 bases). The CDR3 consists of 15 residues. Germline CDR1 and CDR2: SGDLS and YYNGEE. V lost 4 bases and J 2 bases, leaving 10 bases between the germline ends. The DNA for the CDR3 is TGTGCCAGCAGCAAGGGGGTAACCTATAATTCACCCCTCCACTTT. Its protein is CASSKGVTYNSPLHF.

Only a few counts were recorded for this clonotype. The chain uses TRBV5-1 and TRBJ1-5; 7 bases are shared with TRBD1. Trimming at V came to 5 bases and at J to 6 bases, leaving 5 bases not matched to a gene. Germline values: CDR1 SGHRS, CDR2 YFSETQ. The CDR3 loop spans 13 amino acids. CDR3 bases: TGCGCCAGCAGGACAGGGTCCGGTCAGCCCCAGCATTTT. Translated: CASRTGSGQPQHF.

J is TRBJ1-1 and V is TRBV29-1; D gene ambiguous. This CDR3 spans 13 amino acids. In germline, CDR1 is SQVTM, CDR2 ANQGSEA. Trimming pared 6 bases from V and 6 bases from J, leaving 17 bases between. CDR3 in amino acids: CSVKSLSNAEAFF. CDR3 bases: TGCAGCGTGAAGTCCCTTAGTAACGCTGAAGCTTTCTTT.

The chain joins TRBV5-1 to TRBJ1-4, with 9 bases matching TRBD1. Germline-derived CDR1 and CDR2 are SGHRS and YFSETQ. The V and J ends lost 3 bases and 7 bases, in that order; junction bases with no gene match: 4. The CDR3 contains 14 residues. CDR3 amino acids: CASSSTGGGEKLFF. The CDR3, as DNA: TGCGCCAGCAGCTCGACAGGGGGAGGTGAAAAACTGTTTTTT. The whole variable domain, remainder taken from reference TRBV5-1 and TRBJ1-4, is KAGVTQTPRYLIKTRGQQVTLSCSPISGHRSVSWYQQTPGQGLQFLFEYFSETQRNKGNFPGRFSGRQFSNSRSEMNVSTLELGDSALYLCASSSTGGGEKLFFGSGTQLSVL.

The chain couples TRBV7-9 to TRBJ2-3, with a tentative D call TRBD1 (5 bases). Germline V CDR1 and CDR2: SEHNR, FQNEAQ (reference sequence). The CDR3 contains 14 residues. V lost 0 bases and J lost 6, with 10 bases in between. The CDR3 reads CASSLAPGMDTQYF. The CDR3 bases are TGTGCCAGCAGCTTAGCGCCAGGGATGGATACGCAGTATTTT.

On this clonotype: At one end the junction does not follow the germline gene, possibly because of a read error. The rearrangement links TRBV29-1 to TRBJ2-5; TRBD1 aligns across 7 bases. CDR1 is SQVTM and CDR2 is ANQGSEA in the germline V gene. The CDR3 loop spans 13 amino acids. CDR3 DNA sequence: TGCAGCGTTTGGGACAGTGGAAAAGAGACCCAGTGCTTC. Protein product: CSVWDSGKETQCF.

This chain connects TRBV18 to TRBJ2-1, with D perhaps matching TRBD2 (6 bases). Trimming removed 7 bases from V and 8 bases from J, with 9 bases in between. Germline CDR1 is KGHSH and CDR2 is LQKENI. CDR3 size: 11 residues. CDR3 in amino acids: CASLTSHEQFF. As DNA, the CDR3 is TGTGCCAGCTTGACTAGTCATGAGCAGTTCTTC.

The chain joins TRBV4-1 to TRBJ2-2; no firm D call. Trimming took off 0 bases at V and 4 bases at J, with 9 bases between the two ends. Looked up from germline, CDR1 is MGHRA and CDR2 is YSYEKL. The CDR3 loop spans 15 amino acids. CDR3 in DNA: TGCGCCAGCAGCCAAGAAACCCAGATCACCGGGGAGCTGTTTTTT. Translating it yields CASSQETQITGELFF.

This clonotype was observed a handful of times. The chain employs TRBV20-1 and TRBJ2-1; D is perhaps TRBD2 (6 bases). CDR1 is DFQATT and CDR2 is SNEGSKA in the germline V gene (reference sequence). With 5 bases removed from V and 1 base from J, the gap between germline ends came to 15 bases. CDR3 length equals 15 residues. CDR3 in amino acids: CSAGRDWRSYNEQFF. CDR3 nucleotides: TGCAGTGCTGGCCGGGACTGGAGGTCCTACAATGAGCAGTTCTTC.

V is TRBV15 and J is TRBJ2-7; D remains unclear. This CDR3 contains 14 residues. The V end lost 3 bases, the J end lost 3 bases, and 12 bases lay between the germline ends. Germline loops: CDR1 LNHNV, CDR2 YYDKDF (reference sequence). This chain's CDR3 is CATSSTVPHYEQYF. CDR3 nucleotides: TGTGCCACCAGCAGCACAGTGCCGCACTACGAGCAGTACTTC.

A few counts support this clonotype. The V call is TRBV29-1, the J call TRBJ2-7; TRBD1 aligns across 10 bases. There are 13 residues in the CDR3. The germline V gene has CDR1 SQVTM and CDR2 ANQGSEA. V lost 6 bases, J lost 6 bases, and 8 bases stayed unmatched. The CDR3 coding sequence is TGCAGCGTCAAGGGGACAGGGGCGTCCGAGCAGTACTTC. It yields the protein CSVKGTGASEQYF.

This clonotype was detected only a few times. J is TRBJ2-4 and V is TRBV11-2, with D maybe TRBD2 (5 bases). The CDR3 covers 14 residues. From germline, CDR1 is SGHAT and CDR2 FQNNGV. Trimming left V 4 bases short and J 8 bases short, with 15 bases between. CDR3 loop: CASSYGSNGDIQYF. CDR3 sequence (DNA): TGTGCCAGCAGCTACGGATCAAACGGGGACATTCAGTACTTC.

Many counts were recorded for this clonotype. The chain has TRBV20-1 and TRBJ2-5; 8 bases are a match to TRBD1. CDR3 size: 13 residues. V trimming: 3 bases; J trimming: 3 bases; junction bases outside the gene matches: 3. CDR1 is DFQATT, CDR2 SNEGSKA, per germline (reference sequence). The CDR3 protein is CSASWTGKETQYF. In nucleotides, the CDR3 is TGCAGTGCTAGCTGGACAGGGAAAGAGACCCAGTACTTC.

This clonotype has a count of ten or more. The rearrangement uses TRBV11-2 and TRBJ2-7, with D perhaps TRBD1 (6 bases). This CDR3 region has 14 residues. The germline CDR1 and CDR2 sequences are SGHAT and FQNNGV. V shed 3 bases and J shed 4 bases, with 13 bases lying between them. CDR3 bases: TGTGCCAGCAGCTTCGGTACAGGGCCATACGAGCAGTACTTC. Protein sequence: CASSFGTGPYEQYF. Full variable domain (rest looked up from reference TRBV11-2 and TRBJ2-7): EAGVAQSPRYKIIEKRQSVAFWCNPISGHATLYWYQQILGQGPKLLIQFQNNGVVDDSQLPKDRFSAERLKGVDSTLKIQPAKLEDSAVYLCASSFGTGPYEQYFGPGTRLTVT.

This clonotype showed up just once. The chain employs TRBV3-1 and TRBJ2-3; the D call may be TRBD1 or TRBD2 (5 bases each). V was shortened by 3 bases and J by 0 bases, with 7 bases between the two germline ends. The CDR3 is 14 residues long. Germline V CDR1 and CDR2: LGHDT, YNNKEL (reference sequence). CDR3 loop: CASSHGDSTDTQYF. The CDR3 DNA reads TGTGCCAGCAGCCATGGGGACAGCACAGATACGCAGTATTTT.

The gene calls are TRBV9 and TRBJ2-5; 13 bases fit TRBD2. Germline CDR1 SGDLS, CDR2 YYNGEE. J gave up 5 bases and V 3 bases, and 10 bases lay outside the gene matches. The CDR3 length is 17 residues. This CDR3 is CASSAGGGLAGMETQYF. For the CDR3, the DNA is TGTGCCAGCAGCGCGGGAGGGGGACTAGCGGGAATGGAGACCCAGTACTTC.

This clonotype was seen only a few times. The chain employs TRBV12-3 or TRBV12-4 and TRBJ2-1; D is undetermined. CDR3 length: 11 residues. With 2 bases removed from V and 9 bases from J, the gap between germline ends came to 5 bases. CDR3 sequence: CASSLIGEQFF. The CDR3 DNA reads TGTGCCAGCAGTTTAATAGGTGAGCAGTTCTTC.

This clonotype was seen a handful of times. This chain joins TRBV2 and TRBJ2-3; D is possibly TRBD2 (6 bases). CDR1 and CDR2 (germline): SNHLY, FYNNEI. This CDR3 is built from 15 residues. V lost 5 bases and J 4 bases, leaving 16 bases between the germline ends. The chain's CDR3 is CASSLRGLPSDTQYF. The CDR3 coding sequence is TGTGCCAGCAGTCTACGCGGACTACCTTCAGATACGCAGTATTTT.

This clonotype showed up many times. The genes are TRBV20-1 and TRBJ2-7; 9 bases align to TRBD1. The CDR3 has 15 amino acids. Germline values: CDR1 DFQATT, CDR2 SNEGSKA (reference sequence). V dropped 6 bases and J dropped 0; count of bases not matched to a gene: 9. The CDR3 region has the DNA TGCAGTGCGCCCCCCGGGACAGGGAGCTCCTACGAGCAGTACTTC. Its translation is CSAPPGTGSSYEQYF.

On this clonotype: At one of its ends the junction is not consistent with the germline gene, which may arise from a read error. The chain recombines TRBV11-2 with TRBJ2-2; 9 nucleotides agree with TRBD2. This CDR3 is 16 amino acids long. Germline V gene sequence: CDR1 SGHAT, CDR2 FQNNGV. The CDR3 protein is CASRLAGAFNTVELFF. The CDR3 nucleotides read TGTGCCAGCAGATTAGCGGGGGCTTTCAACACCGTGGAGCTGTTTTTT.

V gene TRBV6-2 or TRBV6-3 combines with J gene TRBJ1-3; D is unclear. Trimming removed 5 bases from V and 0 bases from J, with 14 bases in between. Germline V gene sequence: CDR1 MNHEY, CDR2 SVGEGT. The CDR3 spans 16 residues. The CDR3 DNA is TGTGCCAGCAGTCCCCTCGACGTCCTCTCTGGAAACACCATATATTTT. It codes for CASSPLDVLSGNTIYF.

The chain recombines TRBV6-5 with TRBJ2-7; TRBD1 agrees at 7 bases. The CDR3 length is 16 residues. J lost 4 bases, V lost 0 bases, and 9 bases had no gene match. The germline CDR1 and CDR2 sequences are MNHEY and SVGAGI. The CDR3 region is CASSYSPGTELYEQYF. The DNA for the CDR3 is TGTGCCAGCAGTTACTCCCCTGGGACAGAACTTTACGAGCAGTACTTC.

The chain joins TRBV4-2 to TRBJ1-6; a possible D gene is TRBD1 (5 bases). CDR1 and CDR2 (germline): LGHNA, YNFKEQ. Trimming took 0 bases from V and 3 from J, leaving 15 bases between them. The CDR3 is 18 amino acids. CDR3 nucleotide sequence: TGTGCCAGCAGCCAAGACCCCGGGACGGAGAACTATAATTCACCCCTCCACTTT. Translating gives CASSQDPGTENYNSPLHF.

The J gene is TRBJ1-4, the V gene TRBV20-1; D unclear. Trimming took off 0 bases at V and 6 bases at J, with 14 bases between the two ends. Germline V gives CDR1 DFQATT, CDR2 SNEGSKA (reference sequence). The CDR3 consists of 15 residues. The CDR3 protein is CSARDWRARDEKLFF. As DNA, the CDR3 is TGCAGTGCTAGAGATTGGAGGGCTAGGGATGAAAAACTGTTTTTT.

This clonotype was detected only a few times. The rearrangement joins TRBV11-2 to TRBJ1-2; TRBD1 is a possible D gene (6 bases). V lost 1 base to trimming and J lost 4 bases, with 13 bases between them. The CDR3 runs to 15 residues. The V gene's germline CDR1 is SGHAT and CDR2 FQNNGV. The CDR3 loop is CASSLGGKGGYGYTF. Here the CDR3 DNA reads TGTGCCAGCAGCTTAGGGGGCAAAGGGGGCTATGGCTACACCTTC.

V and J are TRBV5-1 and TRBJ2-7, with no clear D. V was cut by 4 bases and J by 0 bases, with 11 bases left in between. This CDR3 is 14 amino acids long. Germline lookup yields CDR1 SGHRS and CDR2 YFSETQ. For the CDR3, the DNA is TGCGCCAGCAGCCCGCCCACGAACTCCTACGAGCAGTACTTC. This translates into CASSPPTNSYEQYF.

This rearrangement joins TRBV5-4 to TRBJ2-1, with D tentatively TRBD2 (6 bases). Germline V lookup: CDR1 SGHNT, CDR2 YYREEE (reference sequence). This CDR3 region has 15 residues. V shed 4 bases and J shed 9 bases, with 20 bases lying between them. The CDR3 coding sequence is TGTGCCAGCAGCCCCCCTGATCGGAGGGAAAGTGAGCAGTTCTTC. It encodes CASSPPDRRESEQFF.